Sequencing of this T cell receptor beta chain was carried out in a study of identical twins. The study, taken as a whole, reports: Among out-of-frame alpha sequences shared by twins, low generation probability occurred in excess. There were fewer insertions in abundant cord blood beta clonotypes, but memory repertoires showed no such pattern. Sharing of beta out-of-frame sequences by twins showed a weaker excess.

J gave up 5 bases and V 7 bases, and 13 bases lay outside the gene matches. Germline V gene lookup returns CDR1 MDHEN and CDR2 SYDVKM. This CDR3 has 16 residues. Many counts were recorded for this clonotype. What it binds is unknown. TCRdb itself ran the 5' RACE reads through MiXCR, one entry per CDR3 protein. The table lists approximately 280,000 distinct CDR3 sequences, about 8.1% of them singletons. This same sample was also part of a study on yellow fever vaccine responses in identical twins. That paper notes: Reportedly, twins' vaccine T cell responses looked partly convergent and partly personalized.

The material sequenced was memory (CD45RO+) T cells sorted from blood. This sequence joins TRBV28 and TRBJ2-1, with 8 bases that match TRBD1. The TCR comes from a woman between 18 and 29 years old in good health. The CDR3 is CASTSFGDRNHNEQFF. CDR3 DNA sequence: TGTGCCAGCACCAGTTTCGGGGACAGGAACCACAATGAGCAGTTCTTC.